Listed here are 25 T cell receptor beta chains from one sample, sequenced in a study of T cell responses to AZD1222 COVID-19 vaccine (dated by TCRdb to 2020 to 2022). The method was the immunoSEQ multiplex PCR assay. TCRdb holds this immuneACCESS table with in-frame rearrangements only. Some clones are missing; in checked studies, unresolved V genes explain under half, and the rest has no known cause. The sample table lists roughly 130,000 clones, approximately 90% of them with a count of one. The ten biggest clones cover 2.5% to 4% of the sample. The time point label, as the study defines it: baseline before first vaccination. The sequenced sample was peripheral blood, obtained on day 0 of AZD1222 vaccination. Source of these receptors: an adult in good health.

This clone was counted a single time. The chain recombines TRBV6-6 with TRBJ2-1, with unresolved D. CDR1 is MNHNY and CDR2 is SVGAGI in the germline V gene (reference sequence). The CDR3 has 12 amino acids. The V end lost 0 bases, the J end lost 7 bases, and 4 bases lay between the germline ends. The CDR3 DNA follows: TGTGCCAGCAGTTACTCTTCGAATGAGCAGTTCTTC. Its protein is CASSYSSNEQFF.

This clone was picked up a small number of times. The CDR3 DNA reads as TGTGCCAGCAGCCCACGAGAATCAGGTGAAAAACTGTTTTTT. Translated, it gives CASSPRESGEKLFF. This chain uses TRBV11-2 with TRBJ1-4; no firm D call. This CDR3 is 14 amino acids long. Germline-derived CDR1 and CDR2 are SGHAT and FQNNGV. V lost 5 bases and J 7 bases, leaving 14 bases between the germline ends.

J is TRBJ2-1 and V is TRBV7-2; TRBD2 matches at 8 bases. This CDR3 spans 15 amino acids. Germline values: CDR1 SGHTA, CDR2 FQGNSA. J lost 9 bases, V lost 5 bases, and 12 bases had no gene match. The chain's CDR3 is CASSHGLAPKGEQFF. The CDR3, as DNA: TGTGCCAGCAGCCACGGACTAGCCCCAAAAGGTGAGCAGTTCTTC.

This sequence joins TRBV7-2 and TRBJ2-1; 15 bases match TRBD2. Germline values: CDR1 SGHTA, CDR2 FQGNSA. The CDR3 spans 15 residues. Trimming removed 2 bases from V and 13 bases from J; junction bases left unmatched: 6. CDR3 residues: CASSLTGTSGRKQFF. CDR3 nucleotide sequence: TGTGCCAGCAGCTTAACTGGGACTAGCGGGAGGAAACAGTTCTTC.

CDR3 bases: TGTGCCATCAGCGCTACAGGGGGCGCGATGTACGAGCAGTACTTC. Encoded protein: CAISATGGAMYEQYF. J is TRBJ2-7 and V is TRBV10-3, with 9 bases that match TRBD1. Germline CDR1 reads ENHRY; CDR2 reads SYGVKD. CDR3 size: 15 residues. The V segment lost 6 bases and the J segment 4 bases; nucleotides outside the gene matches: 10.

J is TRBJ1-1 and V is TRBV12-3 or TRBV12-4; D ambiguous. The CDR3 totals 13 residues. V shed 3 bases and J shed 4 bases, with 9 bases lying between them. The CDR3 region has the DNA TGTGCCAGCAGTTTCTTCCAAACCACTGAAGCTTTCTTT. Protein product: CASSFFQTTEAFF.

This clone was observed a single time. The chain is built from TRBV4-2 and TRBJ2-3, with D perhaps TRBD1 or TRBD2 (5 bases each). Germline V gene sequence: CDR1 LGHNA, CDR2 YNFKEQ. The CDR3 is made up of 14 amino acids. Trimming shortened V by 1 base and J by 6 bases, and 11 bases separated the two germline ends. CDR3 DNA: TGTGCCAGCAGCCAAGTTGGGGGAACCGATACGCAGTATTTT. This translates into CASSQVGGTDTQYF.

CDR3 sequence (DNA): TGTGCCAGCAGTTTATCGCTGGCTGATCCCCTCAGAGAAGCTTTCTTT. Its protein product is CASSLSLADPLREAFF. The V call is TRBV27, the J call TRBJ1-1; D is unclear. Germline CDR1 reads MNHEY; CDR2 reads SMNVEV (reference sequence). The CDR3 extends over 16 amino acids. V was trimmed by 0 bases and J by 8 bases, leaving 19 bases between them.

This chain uses TRBV10-2 with TRBJ1-2; D remains ambiguous. CDR3 length: 14 residues. In germline, CDR1 is WSHSY, CDR2 SAAADI. Between the trimmed V and J ends, which lost 0 bases and 4 bases, there was a span of 9 bases. Written as DNA, the CDR3 is TGCGCCAGCAGTGAGTCGTCTCGGAGCTATGGCTACACCTTC. Translated: CASSESSRSYGYTF.

By proportion, this clone is medium-sized. The V and J genes are TRBV11-2 and TRBJ2-2, with TRBD1 identical over 10 bases. The CDR3 is made up of 17 amino acids. Germline loops: CDR1 SGHAT, CDR2 FQNNGV. After removal of 1 base from V and 4 bases from J, the junction contained 6 bases not matched to a gene. CDR3 region: CASSLAGRTGGTGELFF. The CDR3 coding sequence is TGTGCCAGCAGCTTAGCCGGTCGGACAGGGGGCACCGGGGAGCTGTTTTTT.

The rearrangement links TRBV4-3 to TRBJ2-7, with 10 bases lining up with TRBD1. V lost 1 base and J lost 1; bases outside the gene matches: 1. Germline values: CDR1 LGHNA, CDR2 YSLEER. This CDR3 has 15 amino acids. Here the CDR3 DNA reads TGCGCCAGCAGCCAAGCGGACAGGGGGTCCTACGAGCAGTACTTC. Translating it yields CASSQADRGSYEQYF.

V gene TRBV6-5 combines with J gene TRBJ2-1, with TRBD1 identical over 7 bases. Trimming cost V 5 bases and J 12 bases; bases outside gene matches: 16. This CDR3 region has 15 residues. Germline V gives CDR1 MNHEY, CDR2 SVGAGI. Here the CDR3 reads CASSRRQGFGAWQFF. CDR3 in DNA: TGTGCCAGCAGTCGACGACAGGGTTTTGGGGCTTGGCAGTTCTTC.

This clone was found once. The V call is TRBV7-9, the J call TRBJ1-1; D is uncertain. Deletions cut 2 bases from V and 6 bases from J, with 4 bases between. Germline assignment: CDR1 SEHNR and CDR2 FQNEAQ (reference sequence). The length of the CDR3 is 11 residues. The CDR3 region has the DNA TGTGCCAGCAGCTTATCACCTGAAGCTTTCTTT. It is translated as CASSLSPEAFF.

This chain uses TRBV19 with TRBJ2-7; no reliable D call. V was cut by 3 bases and J by 5 bases, with 14 bases left in between. The CDR3 is 14 amino acids. Per the germline V gene, CDR1 is LNHDA and CDR2 is SQIVND (reference sequence). CDR3 amino acids: CASSIAPPGHEQYF. The CDR3 bases are TGTGCCAGTAGTATCGCCCCCCCGGGCCACGAGCAGTACTTC.

The chain recombines TRBV7-2 with TRBJ2-7, with 7 bases fitting TRBD2. With V trimmed by 7 bases and J by 1 base, 13 bases remained unmatched. This CDR3 comprises 16 residues. Germline CDR1 SGHTA, CDR2 FQGNSA. DNA for the CDR3: TGTGCCAGCACCGCCCGGGAGGCAGGGAGATCCTACGAGCAGTACTTC. The encoded protein is CASTAREAGRSYEQYF.

The chain recombines TRBV18 with TRBJ1-2; 8 positions match TRBD1. The CDR3 has 15 residues. Germline loops: CDR1 KGHSH, CDR2 LQKENI. J gave up 0 bases and V 3 bases, and 3 bases lay outside the gene matches. This chain's CDR3 is CASSPQQGANYGYTF. DNA for the CDR3: TGTGCCAGCTCACCGCAACAGGGGGCTAACTATGGCTACACCTTC.

The DNA of the CDR3 is TGTGCCAGCAGCCAGACTAGCGGGAGAGACAATGAGCAGTTCTTC. It yields the protein CASSQTSGRDNEQFF. The chain recombines TRBV4-2 with TRBJ2-1; 12 positions agree with TRBD2. Germline CDR1 and CDR2: LGHNA and YNFKEQ. The CDR3 loop spans 15 amino acids. The junction had 2 bases not matched to a gene; V was cut back by 3 bases and J by 5 bases.

The rearrangement links TRBV14 to TRBJ2-2; D not certain. V was pared by 1 base and J by 7 bases, with 4 bases between. Germline lookup yields CDR1 SGHDN and CDR2 FVKESK. This CDR3 is built from 12 residues. CDR3 bases: TGTGCCAGCAGCCAAGGGGTCGGGGAGCTGTTTTTT. Its translation: CASSQGVGELFF.

V gene TRBV28 combines with J gene TRBJ2-4; D perhaps matches TRBD2 (6 bases). The CDR3 loop spans 17 amino acids. V dropped 7 bases and J dropped 0 bases, with 19 bases sitting between them. The germline V gene encodes CDR1 MDHEN and CDR2 SYDVKM. The CDR3 spells CASTSGGVGLAKNIQYF. CDR3 DNA: TGTGCCAGCACCTCCGGCGGTGTGGGACTAGCCAAAAACATTCAGTACTTC.

This clone was recorded once. The rearrangement links TRBV30 to TRBJ2-3; 12 nucleotides align to TRBD2. J was trimmed by 2 bases and V by 0 bases; bases with no gene match: 6. CDR3 size: 17 residues. CDR1 and CDR2 from the germline V gene are GTSNPN and SVGIG (reference sequence). CDR3 in DNA: TGTGCCTGGAGTGTCGGGACTAGCGGGCGTTACACAGATACGCAGTATTTT. Translation: CAWSVGTSGRYTDTQYF.

The chain is built from TRBV2 and TRBJ1-5; no clear D. V lost 5 bases and J lost 7, with 12 bases in between. The CDR3 consists of 13 residues. Germline V gene data show CDR1 as SNHLY and CDR2 as FYNNEI. CDR3 DNA sequence: TGTGCCAGCAGTCCTGACTCAAGGCAGCCCCAGCATTTT. The encoded protein is CASSPDSRQPQHF.

The V and J genes are TRBV5-1 and TRBJ2-5, with D hard to call. From germline, CDR1 is SGHRS and CDR2 YFSETQ. The CDR3 totals 13 residues. The V gene lost 4 bases and the J gene lost 5 bases, with 12 bases spanning the gap. The CDR3 sequence: CASSMGSLETQYF. The CDR3 DNA follows: TGCGCCAGCAGCATGGGTAGTTTGGAGACCCAGTACTTC. Full variable domain (remainder filled in from reference TRBV5-1 and TRBJ2-5): KAGVTQTPRYLIKTRGQQVTLSCSPISGHRSVSWYQQTPGQGLQFLFEYFSETQRNKGNFPGRFSGRQFSNSRSEMNVSTLELGDSALYLCASSMGSLETQYFGPGTRLLVL.

The chain links TRBV6-5 to TRBJ2-7; D might be TRBD2 (6 bases). CDR1 and CDR2 (germline): MNHEY, SVGAGI. CDR3 size: 15 residues. The V end was cut by 6 bases, the J end by 2 bases, with 17 bases between. In nucleotides, the CDR3 is TGTGCCAGCAGCGACCCCGGGACGGGGGCCTACGAGCAGTACTTC. It translates to CASSDPGTGAYEQYF.

The chain links TRBV5-1 to TRBJ2-5; D is possibly TRBD1 or TRBD2 (6 bases each). The CDR3 extends over 14 amino acids. Per the germline V gene, CDR1 is SGHRS and CDR2 is YFSETQ. Trimming shortened V by 2 bases and J by 4 bases, and 12 bases separated the two germline ends. CDR3 sequence reads: CASSFGGLGETQYF. The CDR3 DNA reads TGCGCCAGCAGCTTTGGGGGGCTCGGAGAGACCCAGTACTTC.

The CDR3 DNA reads TGTGCCAGCAGTTACTCCACAGGGGAGACCTCCTACGAGCAGTACTTC. Protein: CASSYSTGETSYEQYF. The V call is TRBV6-5, the J call TRBJ2-7; 7 nucleotides line up with TRBD1. The V segment lost 0 bases and the J segment 0 bases; nucleotides outside the gene matches: 5. Per germline, CDR1 MNHEY and CDR2 SVGAGI. This CDR3 region has 16 residues.